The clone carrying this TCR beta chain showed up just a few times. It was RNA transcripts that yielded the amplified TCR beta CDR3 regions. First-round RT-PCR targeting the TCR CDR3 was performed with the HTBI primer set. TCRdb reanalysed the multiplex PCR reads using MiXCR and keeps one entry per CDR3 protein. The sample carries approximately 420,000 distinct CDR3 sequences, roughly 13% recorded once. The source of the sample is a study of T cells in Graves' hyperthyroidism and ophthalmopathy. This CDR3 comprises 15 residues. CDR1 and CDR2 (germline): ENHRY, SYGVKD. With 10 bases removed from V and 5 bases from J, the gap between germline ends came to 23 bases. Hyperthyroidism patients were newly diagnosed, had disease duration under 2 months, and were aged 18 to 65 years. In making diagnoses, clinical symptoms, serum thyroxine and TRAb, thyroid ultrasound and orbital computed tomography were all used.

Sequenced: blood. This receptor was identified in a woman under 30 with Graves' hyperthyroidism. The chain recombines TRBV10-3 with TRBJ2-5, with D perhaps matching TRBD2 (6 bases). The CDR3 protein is CASQTLGTPGETQYF. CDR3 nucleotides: TGTGCCAGCCAGACTCTCGGGACTCCAGGGGAGACCCAGTACTTC.